The T cell receptor beta chain under discussion was sequenced for a study of cytomegalovirus exposure and HLA in healthy donors (dated by TCRdb to 2016 to 2017). Background on the whole study: According to a later analysis, one platform produced both the 120 validation repertoires and the 550 to 800 repertoires of the first cohort. In addition to the first cohort of several hundred subjects, a separate validation cohort of some 120 different subjects was used. The study was designed to test whether signatures of past pathogen exposure could be identified by cataloging public T cell receptors. To predict cytomegalovirus infection status, the study brought together high-throughput TCR immunosequencing, statistical association of individual TCRs with disease status, and machine learning. General findings and caveats noted by the study authors: Of the cluster scores, roughly 95% were above 0 in a later analysis, which found that TCRs clustered in the first cohort also tended to co-occur in the approximately 130 validation repertoires. In vitro tests confirmed that a few of the cytomegalovirus-associated TCR beta chains recognize cytomegalovirus antigens. The authors suggested that the approach could potentially be generalized to other disease states and immunological phenotypes. All 120 or so repertoires were used to score co-occurrence in the validation cohort in a later analysis, because that analysis had no HLA typing for the cohort. Across donors, most TCR sequences were observed very rarely, whereas some public TCRs were present in many individuals. Cytomegalovirus status was reported to be diagnosed by the classifier with high specificity and sensitivity in both the original and validation cohorts. The study listed 150 to 200 TCR beta chains as associated with cytomegalovirus.

Separate from the approximately 670-subject first cohort, the validation cohort of about 120 subjects was the group to which the donors belonged. With respect to this clone: This clone's antigen is unknown. Within one base of it there is no much larger clone, and no base qualities were kept.

Library preparation employed the immunoSEQ multiplex PCR assay. The original pipeline was this. A statistical classification framework was developed to diagnose cytomegalovirus status using the catalog of TCR beta chain sequences. TCRdb stores this immuneACCESS table with in-frame sequences only. Part of the clones is absent; in the studies checked, under half of the shortfall reflects unresolved V genes, and no reason is known for the rest. The V and J calls and clone size are taken from that table; D and trimming were inferred from the DNA. The sample has 200,000 to 250,000 clones on record, 80% to 90% of them singletons. The ten most abundant clones make up 2.6% of the sample. This sequence originates from a man between 18 and 35 years old in good health and CMV-seronegative. The sequenced material came from PBMCs.

The DNA sequence is TGTGCCAGCAGGAGCGGGCAGGGCTACGGCTACACCTTC. The resulting protein is CASRSGQGYGYTF. The chain is made from TRBV6-5 and TRBJ1-2; D gene: possibly TRBD1, on 5 matching bases. Taken from cysteine to phenylalanine, the CDR3 has 13 residues. The retained sequence is limited to the CDR3, 39 bases, with the frame set at the first base. According to the germline V gene, CDR1 reads MNHEY and CDR2 reads SVGAGI. Trimming takes 6 bases from V and 8 bases from J, and the germline ends sit 16 bases apart.